A single sample gave rise to the 30 T cell receptor beta chains below, sequenced in a study of T cell repertoires in cytomegalovirus infection. MiXCR, applied by TCRdb to the reads, yields one record per CDR3 protein. Of approximately 590,000 distinct CDR3 sequences listed, approximately 40% were seen once; the top ten hold 48%. Antigens of these TCRs are unknown. The sample here was cultured PBMCs, taken from culture after CMV antigen stimulation. These receptor sequences come from a human donor in good health (CMV status not recorded). Some clones in this sample may be carry-over from other donors' samples.

This clonotype was observed a handful of times. This rearrangement joins TRBV7-2 to TRBJ2-1; 7 bases are shared with TRBD2. The CDR3 is 15 residues long. The trim removed 2 bases at V and 3 bases at J, leaving 4 bases unmatched. Per the germline V gene, CDR1 is SGHTA and CDR2 is FQGNSA. CDR3 region: CASSLRRGDYNEQFF. The CDR3, as DNA: TGTGCCAGCAGCTTAAGACGGGGGGACTACAATGAGCAGTTCTTC.

This clonotype came up a few times. V usage is TRBV5-4 and J usage is TRBJ2-2; D gene ambiguous. The CDR3 is made up of 15 amino acids. Germline values: CDR1 SGHNT, CDR2 YYREEE (reference sequence). Trimming removed 4 bases at V and 3 bases at J, with 13 bases between. The chain's CDR3 is CASSPFGGYTGELFF. In nucleotides, the CDR3 is TGTGCCAGCAGCCCCTTCGGTGGATACACCGGGGAGCTGTTTTTT.

The chain carries TRBV11-3 and TRBJ2-4; maybe TRBD2 (6 bases). V was cut by 5 bases and J by 5 bases, with 19 bases left in between. This CDR3 region has 16 residues. Germline V lookup: CDR1 SGHNT, CDR2 YENEEA. CDR3: CASSLGAGGRENIQYF. CDR3 coding DNA: TGTGCCAGCAGCCTCGGCGCCGGGGGACGCGAAAACATTCAGTACTTC.

The chain uses TRBV5-4 and TRBJ2-1, with 10 bases identical to TRBD2. The ends lost 0 bases at V and 6 bases at J; junction bases unmatched: 12. The CDR3 length is 18 residues. Germline values: CDR1 SGHNT, CDR2 YYREEE (reference sequence). This CDR3 reads CASSLEASGSMRLNEQFF. The CDR3 nucleotides are TGTGCCAGCAGCTTGGAGGCTAGCGGGAGTATGAGACTCAATGAGCAGTTCTTC.

The chain joins TRBV6-1 to TRBJ2-1; D might be TRBD1 or TRBD2, each matching 6 bases. Germline CDR1 reads MNHNS; CDR2 reads SASEGT. The CDR3 has 12 residues. The V end lost 6 bases, the J end lost 8 bases, and 11 bases lay between the germline ends. The CDR3: CASSPGGHEQFF. DNA of the CDR3: TGTGCCAGCAGCCCCGGGGGCCATGAGCAGTTCTTC.

This clonotype was seen only a few times. The V and J genes are TRBV7-2 and TRBJ2-2; D assignment may be TRBD1 or TRBD2 (7 bases each). This CDR3 has 16 amino acids. Germline CDR1 reads SGHTA; CDR2 reads FQGNSA. The ends were cut back, 1 base at V and 6 bases at J, with 15 bases in the middle. The DNA for the CDR3 is TGTGCCAGCAGCTTAGGTCCAGGGGGAGGGGCCGGGGAGCTGTTTTTT. Its translation is CASSLGPGGGAGELFF. The variable domain in full, completed from reference TRBV7-2 and TRBJ2-2, reads GAGVSQSPSNKVTEKGKDVELRCDPISGHTALYWYRQSLGQGLEFLIYFQGNSAPDKSGLPSDRFSAERTGGSVSTLTIQRTQQEDSAVYLCASSLGPGGGAGELFFGEGSRLTVL.

The V and J genes are TRBV7-6 and TRBJ2-5; possibly TRBD1 or TRBD2 for D (5 bases each). The CDR3 runs to 18 residues. In germline, CDR1 is SGHVS, CDR2 FNYEAQ. V was cut by 5 bases and J by 1 base, with 23 bases left in between. The CDR3 DNA sequence: TGTGCCAGCAGCCTCACAACCGGGACGCCGAAGGGCCAAGAGACCCAGTACTTC. It yields the protein CASSLTTGTPKGQETQYF.

The chain employs TRBV6-1 and TRBJ1-5; D is uncertain. The germline V and J ends were trimmed by 10 bases and 5 bases, with 9 bases remaining between them. Germline assignment: CDR1 MNHNS and CDR2 SASEGT. The CDR3 is made up of 11 amino acids. CDR3 DNA sequence: TGTGCCACCCGAAGAGATCAGCCCCAGCATTTT. Encoded protein: CATRRDQPQHF.

This clonotype occurred a few times. The genes are TRBV2 and TRBJ2-2, with D maybe TRBD1 (6 bases). The CDR3 is 14 amino acids. With 6 bases removed from V and 1 base from J, the gap between germline ends came to 9 bases. Germline CDR1 is SNHLY and CDR2 is FYNNEI. CDR3 sequence: CASRKTGNTGELFF. The CDR3 coding sequence is TGTGCCAGCAGGAAGACAGGGAACACCGGGGAGCTGTTTTTT.

This clonotype was counted only a few times. The chain is built from TRBV7-9 and TRBJ2-7, with 11 nucleotides matching TRBD1. Germline V gene lookup returns CDR1 SEHNR and CDR2 FQNEAQ (reference sequence). The CDR3 is 16 residues long. V shed 5 bases, J shed 5 bases, and the junction held 11 bases outside the gene matches. CDR3 nucleotide sequence: TGTGCCAGCAGCCGTGGGCGGGGGACAGGGGGTAACGAGCAGTACTTC. Encoded protein: CASSRGRGTGGNEQYF. Full variable domain (outside the CDR3, taken from reference TRBV7-9 and TRBJ2-7): DTGVSQNPRHKITKRGQNVTFRCDPISEHNRLYWYRQTLGQGPEFLTYFQNEAQLEKSRLLSDRFSAERPKGSFSTLEIQRTEQGDSAMYLCASSRGRGTGGNEQYFGPGTRLTVT.

The J gene is TRBJ2-3, the V gene TRBV6-2 or TRBV6-3, with 8 bases fitting TRBD2. J gave up 2 bases and V 0 bases, and 10 bases lay outside the gene matches. The CDR3 loop spans 18 amino acids. Germline V gives CDR1 MNHEY, CDR2 SVGEGT. DNA for the CDR3: TGTGCCAGCAGTTACTCGAGATCATATAGCGGGAACACAGATACGCAGTATTTT. This translates into CASSYSRSYSGNTDTQYF.

In nucleotides, the CDR3 is TGCGCCAGCAGCCAAGAAACGCCTTTGTCAGGGGGTCAGGATACGCAGTATTTT. Its translation: CASSQETPLSGGQDTQYF. The chain employs TRBV4-3 and TRBJ2-3; TRBD1 aligns across 7 bases. Germline V lookup: CDR1 LGHNA, CDR2 YSLEER. The ends lost 0 bases at V and 6 bases at J; junction bases unmatched: 15. The CDR3 consists of 18 residues.

A few counts support this clonotype. V gene TRBV6-5 combines with J gene TRBJ2-1; 7 bases align to TRBD1. Germline lookup yields CDR1 MNHEY and CDR2 SVGAGI. This CDR3 is built from 15 residues. J was trimmed by 5 bases and V by 2 bases; bases with no gene match: 6. CDR3 coding DNA: TGTGCCAGCAGTTACGGCGGTGGGACAGACAATGAGCAGTTCTTC. Its protein product is CASSYGGGTDNEQFF.

The rearrangement uses TRBV7-4 and TRBJ2-1, with TRBD2 matching 13 bases. This CDR3 is built from 15 residues. CDR1 and CDR2 (germline): SGHVT, SQSDAQ. J was trimmed by 8 bases and V by 2 bases; bases with no gene match: 3. The CDR3 sequence: CASSLWGTSGDEQFF. The DNA for the CDR3 is TGTGCCAGCAGCTTATGGGGGACTAGCGGGGATGAGCAGTTCTTC.

CDR3 amino acids: CASSQLRTGIGTDTQYF. The CDR3 DNA reads as TGTGCCAGCAGCCAATTACGGACAGGGATCGGGACAGATACGCAGTATTTT. The rearrangement joins TRBV6-6 to TRBJ2-3; TRBD1 aligns across 8 bases. Germline lookup yields CDR1 MNHNY and CDR2 SVGAGI (reference sequence). The V and J ends lost 6 bases and 3 bases, in that order; junction bases with no gene match: 14. The CDR3 is 17 amino acids.

The chain has TRBV28 and TRBJ2-1; D is perhaps TRBD1 or TRBD2 (6 bases each). The CDR3 is 15 residues long. Trimming removed 6 bases from V and 6 bases from J, with 18 bases in between. The V gene's germline CDR1 is MDHEN and CDR2 SYDVKM. The CDR3 DNA sequence: TGTGCCAGCAGCTCCGGGGGCGGAGGGGTCAATGAGCAGTTCTTC. This codes for CASSSGGGGVNEQFF.

This rearrangement joins TRBV7-6 to TRBJ2-5; 13 nucleotides agree with TRBD2. This CDR3 comprises 17 residues. Trimming took 6 bases from V and 1 from J; bases not matched to a gene: 8. Germline V gives CDR1 SGHVS, CDR2 FNYEAQ. CDR3 in DNA: TGTGCCAGCAGACCGCGGGGACTAGCGGGACTCCAAGAGACCCAGTACTTC. Its protein product is CASRPRGLAGLQETQYF.

This clonotype was seen only a few times. The rearrangement joins TRBV7-8 to TRBJ2-7, with D perhaps being TRBD1 or TRBD2 (6 bases each). The V end lost 4 bases, the J end lost 7 bases, and 17 bases lay between the germline ends. This CDR3 is built from 14 residues. CDR1 is SGHVS, CDR2 FQNEAQ, per germline. CDR3 in DNA: TGTGCCAGCAGCTCCACCGGGGGCCGGGGTGAGCAGTACTTC. Translated, it gives CASSSTGGRGEQYF.

J is TRBJ2-7 and V is TRBV7-6; D tentatively reads TRBD1 or TRBD2 (5 bases each). Deletions cut 1 base from V and 1 base from J, with 29 bases between. Germline V gene lookup returns CDR1 SGHVS and CDR2 FNYEAQ. This CDR3 has 21 residues. CDR3 protein: CASSLGVDVVPFIWGSYEQYF. The CDR3 DNA reads as TGTGCCAGCAGCTTAGGGGTTGATGTAGTCCCGTTTATTTGGGGGTCCTACGAGCAGTACTTC. The entire variable domain, with the rest obtained from reference TRBV7-6 and TRBJ2-7, is as follows: GAGVSQSPRYKVTKRGQDVALRCDPISGHVSLYWYRQALGQGPEFLTYFNYEAQQDKSGLPNDRFSAERPEGSISTLTIQRTEQRDSAMYRCASSLGVDVVPFIWGSYEQYFGPGTRLTVT.

This chain connects TRBV20-1 to TRBJ2-7; D is uncertain. The V and J ends lost 3 bases and 2 bases respectively, with 14 bases between them. Per the germline V gene, CDR1 is DFQATT and CDR2 is SNEGSKA (reference sequence). This CDR3 has 14 residues. This CDR3 is CSASPLDRTYEQYF. The CDR3 nucleotides read TGCAGTGCTAGCCCCCTAGACCGCACCTACGAGCAGTACTTC.

This clonotype was detected many times. The chain uses TRBV12-3 or TRBV12-4 and TRBJ1-1; 7 bases are shared with TRBD1. Unmatched junction bases numbered 4, after V lost 6 bases and J lost 0 bases. This CDR3 region has 14 residues. CDR3 nucleotide sequence: TGTGCCAGCAGCCGGACAGGACTGAACACTGAAGCTTTCTTT. Encoded protein: CASSRTGLNTEAFF.

This clonotype has just a few counts. The chain joins TRBV6-2 or TRBV6-3 to TRBJ2-5; 10 nucleotides agree with TRBD2. V lost 6 bases and J lost 5; bases outside the gene matches: 15. Germline CDR1 reads MNHEY; CDR2 reads SVGEGT. This CDR3 is built from 17 residues. The CDR3 here is CASSPRTSGALGETQYF. CDR3 coding DNA: TGTGCCAGCAGCCCCCGGACTAGCGGAGCCCTCGGGGAGACCCAGTACTTC.

The J gene is TRBJ2-7, the V gene TRBV7-2, with 9 positions matching TRBD2. Trimming removed 5 bases from V and 2 bases from J; junction bases left unmatched: 4. The CDR3 extends over 14 amino acids. Germline CDR1 SGHTA, CDR2 FQGNSA. CDR3 coding DNA: TGTGCCAGCAGCCTTCGGACTAGCGCCTACGAGCAGTACTTC. Encoded protein: CASSLRTSAYEQYF.

The chain has TRBV7-9 and TRBJ2-7; the match to TRBD2 covers 10 bases. The CDR3 is made up of 14 amino acids. CDR1 is SEHNR and CDR2 is FQNEAQ in the germline V gene (reference sequence). J lost 0 bases, V lost 6 bases, and 2 bases had no gene match. CDR3 DNA: TGTGCCAGCAGACCTAGCGGGGGCTCCTACGAGCAGTACTTC. Protein sequence: CASRPSGGSYEQYF.

This clonotype was detected only a few times. The chain carries TRBV6-1 and TRBJ2-7; the D is unclear. The CDR3 is 15 residues long. V was trimmed by 2 bases and J by 2 bases, leaving 13 bases between them. CDR1 and CDR2 (germline): MNHNS, SASEGT. CDR3 DNA: TGTGCCAGCAGTGAAATGGTGAGCCAGCCCTACGAGCAGTACTTC. This codes for CASSEMVSQPYEQYF.

This clonotype was seen ten or more times. V gene TRBV7-2 combines with J gene TRBJ1-5; D is possibly TRBD1 (5 bases). The V gene lost 2 bases and the J gene lost 1 base, with 12 bases spanning the gap. The CDR3 runs 16 residues. From germline, CDR1 is SGHTA and CDR2 FQGNSA. CDR3 loop: CASSLSAAGSNQPQHF. In nucleotides, the CDR3 is TGTGCCAGCAGCTTATCTGCAGCAGGGAGCAATCAGCCCCAGCATTTT.

The J gene is TRBJ2-7, the V gene TRBV7-9; D might be TRBD1 (5 bases). Deletions cut 3 bases from V and 0 bases from J, with 12 bases between. The CDR3 runs to 15 residues. The germline V gene has CDR1 SEHNR and CDR2 FQNEAQ (reference sequence). CDR3 sequence: CASSFTGSVSYEQYF. The CDR3 bases are TGTGCCAGCAGCTTTACAGGATCGGTCTCCTACGAGCAGTACTTC.

This clonotype turned up a few times. In DNA form, the CDR3 reads TGTGCCAGCAGCTTAGGTCCAGGGGCGGGAGAGACCCAGTACTTC. It codes for CASSLGPGAGETQYF. V is TRBV11-2 and J is TRBJ2-5, with D possibly being TRBD1 (6 bases). Trimming took off 1 base at V and 4 bases at J, with 13 bases between the two ends. Per germline, CDR1 SGHAT and CDR2 FQNNGV. The CDR3 length is 15 residues.

The CDR3 DNA sequence: TGTGCCACCAGTTGGGGACTTACAATGTTCTTC. Its translation is CATSWGLTMFF. This chain connects TRBV24-1 to TRBJ2-1, with D possibly TRBD2 on 6 matching bases. The V end was cut by 6 bases, the J end by 15 bases, with 14 bases between. Germline loops: CDR1 KGHDR, CDR2 SFDVKD. The CDR3 is made up of 11 amino acids.

This chain uses TRBV11-2 with TRBJ1-1, with 12 bases matching TRBD1. Looked up from germline, CDR1 is SGHAT and CDR2 is FQNNGV. V dropped 5 bases and J dropped 5; count of bases not matched to a gene: 12. CDR3 length: 17 residues. The CDR3 coding sequence is TGTGCCAGCAGCCCCGGGACAGGGGGCGCGGGGAGGACTGAAGCTTTCTTT. Translated, it gives CASSPGTGGAGRTEAFF.